The 14 T cell receptor beta chains presented below share a single source sample, sequenced in a study of T cells in narcolepsy. TCRdb keeps only in-frame clones here, not all; method: immunoSEQ multiplex PCR. The table has about 34,000 clones, 70% to 85% seen once. The sequencing sample was made of memory (CD45RA-) CD4+ T cells from blood. These receptors were taken from a human donor in good health.

This clone was recorded a few times. This sequence joins TRBV6-1 and TRBJ1-1; 7 bases line up with TRBD1. V trimming: 2 bases; J trimming: 6 bases; junction bases outside the gene matches: 6. Germline V CDR1 and CDR2: MNHNS, SASEGT. The CDR3 sequence is 14 residues long. The CDR3 reads CASSERGQSAEAFF. In nucleotides, the CDR3 is TGTGCCAGCAGTGAAAGGGGACAGAGCGCTGAAGCTTTCTTT.

The genes are TRBV4-2 and TRBJ2-1, with no clear D. The ends were cut back, 0 bases at V and 8 bases at J, with 5 bases in the middle. This CDR3 comprises 12 residues. In germline, CDR1 is LGHNA, CDR2 YNFKEQ. The CDR3 sequence is CASSQDLDEQFF. In DNA form, the CDR3 reads TGTGCCAGCAGCCAAGATTTGGATGAGCAGTTCTTC.

This chain links TRBV30 with TRBJ1-6; D gene ambiguous. This CDR3 has 11 residues. Trimming removed 5 bases at V and 5 bases at J, with 4 bases between. The germline V gene encodes CDR1 GTSNPN and CDR2 SVGIG (reference sequence). As DNA, the CDR3 is TGTGCCTGGGGGGATAATTCACCCCTCCACTTT. It yields the protein CAWGDNSPLHF.

The chain employs TRBV11-2 and TRBJ1-1, with D maybe TRBD1 (6 bases). CDR1 SGHAT and CDR2 FQNNGV come from the germline V gene. CDR3 length: 13 amino acids. Between the trimmed V and J ends, which lost 9 bases and 3 bases, there was a span of 14 bases. CDR3 residues: CARSGGVHTEAFF. The CDR3 DNA sequence: TGTGCCAGGTCGGGGGGCGTACACACTGAAGCTTTCTTT.

The V call is TRBV21-1, the J call TRBJ2-3; the table's TRBD2 call for D was not verified on the DNA. TRBV21-1 is shown as a pseudogene. CDR3 length: 19 amino acids. The DNA of the CDR3 is TGTGCCAGCAGCAAAGAGGTAAGCGGGAGGACCACCAGCACAGATACGCAGTATTTT. Encoded protein: CASSKEVSGRTTSTDTQYF.

This clone appeared a few times. The V and J genes are TRBV6-5 and TRBJ2-3, with 9 bases that match TRBD1. Germline lookup yields CDR1 MNHEY and CDR2 SVGAGI. This CDR3 is 13 amino acids long. V was pared by 8 bases and J by 4 bases, with 4 bases of the junction left unmatched. This CDR3 reads CASGRQGADTQYF. CDR3 coding DNA: TGTGCCAGCGGGAGACAGGGGGCAGATACGCAGTATTTT.

This clone turned up a few times. The chain employs TRBV2 and TRBJ2-7; 8 bases are shared with TRBD2. The junction had 4 bases not matched to a gene; V was cut back by 6 bases and J by 3 bases. The CDR3 is made up of 13 amino acids. The V gene's germline CDR1 is SNHLY and CDR2 FYNNEI. This chain's CDR3 is CASSPGTSYEQYF. The CDR3 DNA sequence: TGTGCCAGCAGCCCCGGGACTAGCTACGAGCAGTACTTC.

The CDR3 protein is CASSVGQGGGYTF. CDR3 sequence (DNA): TGCGCCAGCAGCGTGGGACAGGGGGGCGGCTACACCTTC. The rearrangement joins TRBV5-1 to TRBJ1-2; 11 bases are a match to TRBD1. The length of the CDR3 is 13 residues. The V gene end was trimmed by 4 bases and the J gene end by 8 bases; junction bases not matched to a gene: 4. Per germline, CDR1 SGHRS and CDR2 YFSETQ. The complete variable domain, with remaining parts taken from reference TRBV5-1 and TRBJ1-2, reads KAGVTQTPRYLIKTRGQQVTLSCSPISGHRSVSWYQQTPGQGLQFLFEYFSETQRNKGNFPGRFSGRQFSNSRSEMNVSTLELGDSALYLCASSVGQGGGYTFGSGTRLTVV.

The rearrangement links TRBV5-1 to TRBJ2-5; 7 nucleotides match TRBD1. The CDR3 consists of 14 residues. V shed 5 bases, J shed 2 bases, and the junction held 6 bases outside the gene matches. Germline V gene lookup returns CDR1 SGHRS and CDR2 YFSETQ. CDR3 protein: CASRRSGQQETQYF. DNA for the CDR3: TGCGCCAGCAGAAGGTCGGGACAGCAAGAGACCCAGTACTTC.

The chain joins TRBV7-7 to TRBJ2-7, with a tentative D call TRBD2 (6 bases). The CDR3 covers 15 residues. CDR1 SSHAT and CDR2 FNYEAQ come from the germline V gene (reference sequence). V lost 5 bases and J lost 5, with 19 bases in between. The CDR3 loop is CASSPVGGGYHEQYF. The CDR3 DNA reads TGTGCCAGCAGCCCGGTTGGTGGAGGGTATCACGAGCAGTACTTC.

This chain connects TRBV6-1 to TRBJ1-4; no definite D call. CDR3 length: 14 amino acids. The germline V gene has CDR1 MNHNS and CDR2 SASEGT. Trimming left V 8 bases short and J 4 bases short, with 14 bases between. This chain's CDR3 is CASSWEGNNEKLFF. In DNA, the CDR3 is TGTGCCAGCTCCTGGGAGGGCAATAATGAAAAACTGTTTTTT.

V and J are TRBV14 and TRBJ2-5, with 9 bases identical to TRBD2. Germline V CDR1 and CDR2: SGHDN, FVKESK. This CDR3 is 15 amino acids long. V lost 4 bases and J lost 3; bases outside the gene matches: 6. CDR3 in DNA: TGTGCCAGCAGCCGGGGTATAGCGGGAGAAGAGACCCAGTACTTC. Translated, it gives CASSRGIAGEETQYF.

This sequence joins TRBV7-7 and TRBJ2-3; TRBD2 matches 12 bases. The V segment lost 5 bases and the J segment 0 bases; nucleotides outside the gene matches: 3. The CDR3 has 16 amino acids. The germline V gene encodes CDR1 SSHAT and CDR2 FNYEAQ (reference sequence). The CDR3 reads CASSQGTSGSTDTQYF. The CDR3 DNA reads TGTGCCAGCAGCCAAGGGACTAGCGGGAGCACAGATACGCAGTATTTT.

The chain recombines TRBV2 with TRBJ2-6; TRBD1 might be the D (5 bases). The CDR3 contains 16 residues. V lost 8 bases to trimming and J lost 2 bases, with 16 bases between them. Germline lookup yields CDR1 SNHLY and CDR2 FYNNEI. The DNA of the CDR3 is TGTGCCAGCTTTAGGGTAGGGGTGGCTGGGGCCAACGTCCTGACTTTC. Its translation: CASFRVGVAGANVLTF.